The next 4 T cell receptor beta chains were all read from a single sample in a study of blood T cell repertoires in COVID-19. TCRdb keeps only in-frame clones here, not all; method: immunoSEQ multiplex PCR. This sample has about 160,000 clones; 82% occur once, and the top ten carry 15% to 20%. Sample: PBMCs or T cells enriched from blood (not recorded which). These receptors came from a man aged 55 to 70 who had recovered from COVID-19.

This clone has just a few counts. The chain uses TRBV11-2 and TRBJ2-3; D may be TRBD1 (6 bases). Looked up from germline, CDR1 is SGHAT and CDR2 is FQNNGV. The CDR3 has 15 amino acids. The germline V and J ends were trimmed by 3 bases and 2 bases, with 12 bases remaining between them. The CDR3 spells CASSFSGHPTDTQYF. The CDR3 coding sequence is TGTGCCAGCAGCTTTTCGGGACACCCCACAGATACGCAGTATTTT.

As DNA, the CDR3 is TGTGCCAGCAGTTACTCGCTAACAGTCTCGGAAAAACTGTTTTTT. Translation gives CASSYSLTVSEKLFF. The chain has TRBV6-5 and TRBJ1-4, with no clear D. Trimming removed 0 bases from V and 8 bases from J, with 13 bases in between. The CDR3 has 15 residues. Germline CDR1 MNHEY, CDR2 SVGAGI.

This clone has a handful of counts. This chain links TRBV7-8 with TRBJ2-1, with 15 bases aligning to TRBD2. CDR1 SGHVS and CDR2 FQNEAQ come from the germline V gene. The CDR3 is 21 amino acids. V lost 3 bases, J lost 5 bases, and 17 bases stayed unmatched. CDR3 in DNA: TGTGCCAGCAGCTTCAGGTGGCCAGGAGGACTAGCGGGAGGGGGAAACAATGAGCAGTTCTTC. Protein sequence: CASSFRWPGGLAGGGNNEQFF.

A single count supports this clone. The chain couples TRBV4-1 to TRBJ1-6; 7 bases are shared with TRBD1. With 0 bases clipped from V and 3 bases from J, the junction kept 2 bases outside the gene matches. From germline, CDR1 is MGHRA and CDR2 YSYEKL. This CDR3 has 16 amino acids. CDR3 in DNA: TGCGCCAGCAGCCAAGACGGACAGGTCTATAATTCACCCCTCCACTTT. Translated: CASSQDGQVYNSPLHF.